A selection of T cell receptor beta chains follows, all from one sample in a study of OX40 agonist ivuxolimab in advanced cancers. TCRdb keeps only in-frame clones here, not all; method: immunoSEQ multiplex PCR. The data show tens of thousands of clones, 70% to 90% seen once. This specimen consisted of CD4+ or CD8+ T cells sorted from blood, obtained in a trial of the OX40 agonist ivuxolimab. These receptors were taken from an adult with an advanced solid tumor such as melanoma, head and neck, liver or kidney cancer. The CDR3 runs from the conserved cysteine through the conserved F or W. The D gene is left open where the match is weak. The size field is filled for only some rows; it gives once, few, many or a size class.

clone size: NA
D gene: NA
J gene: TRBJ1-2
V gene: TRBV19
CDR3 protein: CASSIQTVDKNGYTF
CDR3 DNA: TGTGCCAGTAGTATTCAGACAGTCGACAAAAATGGCTACACCTTC

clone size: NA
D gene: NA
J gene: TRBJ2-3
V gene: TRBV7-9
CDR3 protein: CASSRTDTQYF
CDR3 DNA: TGTGCCAGCAGCAGGACAGATACGCAGTATTTT

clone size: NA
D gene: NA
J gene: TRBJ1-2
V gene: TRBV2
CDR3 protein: CASSPRQTNGYTF
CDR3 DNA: TGTGCCAGCAGTCCAAGACAGACCAATGGCTACACCTTC

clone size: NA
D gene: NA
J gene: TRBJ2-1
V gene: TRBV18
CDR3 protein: CASSKGYSDNEQFF
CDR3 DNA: TGTGCCAGCTCAAAAGGATACAGCGACAATGAGCAGTTCTTC

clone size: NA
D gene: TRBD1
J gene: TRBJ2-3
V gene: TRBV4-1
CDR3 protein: CASRQGDFSTDTQYF
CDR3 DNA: TGCGCCAGCAGACAGGGGGACTTTTCCACAGATACGCAGTATTTT

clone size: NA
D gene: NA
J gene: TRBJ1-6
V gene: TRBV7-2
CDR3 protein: CASSLDSSSYNSPLHF
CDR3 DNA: TGTGCCAGCAGCTTAGACAGTAGCTCCTATAATTCACCCCTCCACTTT

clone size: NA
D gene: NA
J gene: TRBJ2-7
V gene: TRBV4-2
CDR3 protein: CASSQDRGGGPALEQYF
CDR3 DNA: TGTGCCAGCAGCCAAGATCGAGGGGGAGGGCCGGCGCTCGAGCAGTACTTC

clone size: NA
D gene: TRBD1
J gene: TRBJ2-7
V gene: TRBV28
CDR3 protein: CASGTVQTYEQYF
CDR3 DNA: TGTGCCAGCGGGACAGTACAAACCTACGAGCAGTACTTC

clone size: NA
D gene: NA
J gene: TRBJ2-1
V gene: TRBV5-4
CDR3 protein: CASIRDLTGEQFF
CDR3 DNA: TGTGCCAGCATCAGGGACCTAACCGGGGAGCAGTTCTTC

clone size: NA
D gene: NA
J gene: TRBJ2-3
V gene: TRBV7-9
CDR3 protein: CASSSITDTQYF
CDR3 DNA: TGTGCCAGCAGCTCAATCACAGATACGCAGTATTTT

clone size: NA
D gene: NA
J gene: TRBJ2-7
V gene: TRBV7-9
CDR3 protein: CASSSQGSKSYEQYF
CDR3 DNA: TGTGCCAGCAGCTCGCAGGGGTCGAAGTCCTACGAGCAGTACTTC

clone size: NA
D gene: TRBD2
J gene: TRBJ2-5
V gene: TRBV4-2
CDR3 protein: CASSHAGGSGRTNQETQYF
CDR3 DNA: TGTGCCAGCAGCCACGCCGGGGGTAGCGGGAGGACGAATCAAGAGACCCAGTACTTC

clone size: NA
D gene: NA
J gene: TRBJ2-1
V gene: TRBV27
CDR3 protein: CASSWRARDEQFF
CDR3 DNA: TGTGCCAGCTCCTGGAGGGCCAGGGATGAGCAGTTCTTC

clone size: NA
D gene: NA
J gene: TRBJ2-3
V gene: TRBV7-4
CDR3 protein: CASSLPLNERNPNHTQYF
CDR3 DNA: TGTGCCAGCAGCCTTCCCCTAAATGAGCGGAACCCCAATCATACGCAGTATTTT

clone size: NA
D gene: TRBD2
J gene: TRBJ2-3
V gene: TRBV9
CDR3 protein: CASSIVSGSRVDTQYF
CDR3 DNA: TGTGCCAGCAGCATTGTGAGCGGGAGTAGGGTAGATACGCAGTATTTT

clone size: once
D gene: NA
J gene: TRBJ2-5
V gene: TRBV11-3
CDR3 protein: CASSPWGGETQYF
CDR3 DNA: TGTGCCAGCAGCCCATGGGGTGGGGAGACCCAGTACTTC

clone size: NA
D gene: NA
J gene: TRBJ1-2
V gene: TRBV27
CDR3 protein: CASSSISFLSGYTF
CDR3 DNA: TGTGCCAGCAGTTCTATATCTTTCCTGAGCGGCTACACCTTC

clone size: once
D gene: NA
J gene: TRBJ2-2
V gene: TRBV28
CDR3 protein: CASSTNGELFF
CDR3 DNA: TGTGCCAGCAGTACGAACGGGGAGCTGTTTTTT

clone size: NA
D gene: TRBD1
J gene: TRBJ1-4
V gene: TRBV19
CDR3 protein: CASSGQGGTNEKLFF
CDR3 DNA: TGTGCCAGTAGTGGACAGGGCGGAACTAATGAAAAACTGTTTTTT

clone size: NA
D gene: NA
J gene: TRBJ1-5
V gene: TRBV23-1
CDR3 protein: CATTPRACNQPQHF
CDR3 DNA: TGCGCCACCACCCCCCGGGCTTGCAATCAGCCCCAGCATTTT

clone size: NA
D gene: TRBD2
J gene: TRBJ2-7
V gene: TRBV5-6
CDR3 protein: CASSFYFSGSGSYEQYF
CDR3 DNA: TGTGCCAGCAGCTTTTACTTTAGCGGGAGTGGCTCCTACGAGCAGTACTTC

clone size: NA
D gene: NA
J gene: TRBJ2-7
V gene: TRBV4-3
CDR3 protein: CASSQDLSAGRSYEQYF
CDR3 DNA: TGCGCCAGCAGCCAAGACCTCTCGGCGGGACGGTCCTACGAGCAGTACTTC

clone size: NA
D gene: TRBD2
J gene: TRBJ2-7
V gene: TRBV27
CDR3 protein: CASSSVAGGVYEQYF
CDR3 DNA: TGTGCCAGCAGTTCCGTAGCGGGAGGGGTTTACGAGCAGTACTTC

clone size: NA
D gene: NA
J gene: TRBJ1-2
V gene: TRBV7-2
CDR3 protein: CASNYLTSYGYTF
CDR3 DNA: TGTGCCAGCAACTACCTAACCTCCTATGGCTACACCTTC

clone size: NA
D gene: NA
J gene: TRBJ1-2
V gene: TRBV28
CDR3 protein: CASVPRGNYGYTF
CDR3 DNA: TGTGCCAGCGTTCCTAGGGGGAACTATGGCTACACCTTC

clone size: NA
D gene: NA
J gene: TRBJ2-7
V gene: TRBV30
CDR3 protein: CACIQGWGSVLYF
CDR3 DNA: TGTGCCTGCATCCAGGGGTGGGGGTCGGTGCTGTACTTC

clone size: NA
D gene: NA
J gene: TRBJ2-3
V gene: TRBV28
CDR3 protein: CASSLPLGRQYF
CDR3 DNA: TGTGCCAGCAGCCTTCCGCTGGGGAGACAGTATTTT

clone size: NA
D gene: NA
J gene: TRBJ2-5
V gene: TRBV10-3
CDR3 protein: CAISDGGGETQYF
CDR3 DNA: TGTGCCATCAGTGATGGGGGAGGCGAGACCCAGTACTTC

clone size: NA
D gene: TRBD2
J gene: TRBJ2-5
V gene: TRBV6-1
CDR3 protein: CASSEAVGRAMERETQYF
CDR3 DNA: TGTGCCAGCAGTGAAGCGGTAGGGAGGGCAATGGAACGGGAGACCCAGTACTTC

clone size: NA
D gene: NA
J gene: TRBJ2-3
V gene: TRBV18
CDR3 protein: CASSPSLTDTQYF
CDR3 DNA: TGTGCCAGCTCACCATCTCTCACAGATACGCAGTATTTT

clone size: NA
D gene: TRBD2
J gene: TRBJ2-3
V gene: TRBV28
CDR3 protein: CASSPTSGGEDTQYF
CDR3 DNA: TGTGCCAGCAGCCCCACTAGCGGGGGGGAAGATACGCAGTATTTT

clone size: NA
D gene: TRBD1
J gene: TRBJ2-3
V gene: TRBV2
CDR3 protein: CASSARGMEDTQYF
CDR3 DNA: TGTGCCAGCAGCGCCAGGGGGATGGAAGATACGCAGTATTTT

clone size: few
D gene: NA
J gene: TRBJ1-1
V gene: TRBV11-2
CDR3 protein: CASSLVGQGGNTEAFF
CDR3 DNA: TGTGCCAGCAGCTTAGTGGGCCAGGGCGGCAACACTGAAGCTTTCTTT

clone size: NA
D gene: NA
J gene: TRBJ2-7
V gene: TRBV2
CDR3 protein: CASSEGLGYEQYF
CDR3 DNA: TGTGCCAGCAGTGAGGGGCTTGGTTACGAGCAGTACTTC

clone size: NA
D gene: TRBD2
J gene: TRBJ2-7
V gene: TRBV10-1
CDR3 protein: CASSEGSSGTYFYEQYF
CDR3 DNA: TGCGCCAGCAGTGAGGGTTCTAGCGGGACGTACTTCTACGAGCAGTACTTC

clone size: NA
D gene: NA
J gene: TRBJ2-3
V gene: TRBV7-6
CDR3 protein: CASSRGLFTDTQYF
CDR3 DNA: TGTGCCAGCAGCCGGGGACTGTTCACAGATACGCAGTATTTT

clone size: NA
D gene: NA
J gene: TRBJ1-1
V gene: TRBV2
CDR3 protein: CASCLRASNTEAFF
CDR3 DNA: TGTGCCAGCTGCCTAAGGGCCTCGAACACTGAAGCTTTCTTT

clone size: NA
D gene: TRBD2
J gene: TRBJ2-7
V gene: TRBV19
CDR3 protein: CASSVSLAGGTREQYF
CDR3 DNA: TGTGCCAGTAGTGTGTCCCTAGCGGGAGGGACGAGGGAGCAGTACTTC

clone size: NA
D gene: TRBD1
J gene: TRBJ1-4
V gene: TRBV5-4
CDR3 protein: CASSVGQGATNEKLFF
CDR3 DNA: TGTGCCAGCAGCGTCGGACAGGGGGCGACTAATGAAAAACTGTTTTTT

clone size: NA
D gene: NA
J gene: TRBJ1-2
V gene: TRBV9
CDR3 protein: CASSVDESGGYTF
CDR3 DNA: TGTGCCAGCAGCGTAGATGAGTCAGGAGGCTACACCTTC

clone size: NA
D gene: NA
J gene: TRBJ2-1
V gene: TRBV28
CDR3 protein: CASNPRRRRYNEQFF
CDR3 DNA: TGTGCCAGCAACCCCCGAAGGAGGCGGTACAATGAGCAGTTCTTC

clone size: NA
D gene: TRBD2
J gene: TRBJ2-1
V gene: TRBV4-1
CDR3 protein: CASSQGTSNNEQFF
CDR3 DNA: TGCGCCAGCAGCCAAGGGACTAGCAACAATGAGCAGTTCTTC

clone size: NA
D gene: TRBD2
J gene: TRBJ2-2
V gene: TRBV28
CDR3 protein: CASTTPGGGTGELFF
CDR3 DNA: TGTGCCAGCACCACCCCCGGGGGGGGCACCGGGGAGCTGTTTTTT

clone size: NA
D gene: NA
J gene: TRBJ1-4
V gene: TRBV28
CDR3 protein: CASSFAGVVTNEKLFF
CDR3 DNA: TGTGCCAGCAGTTTTGCAGGGGTCGTAACTAATGAAAAACTGTTTTTT

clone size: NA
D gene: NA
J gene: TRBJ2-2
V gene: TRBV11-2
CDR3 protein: CASSLTGVQPGELFF
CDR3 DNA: TGTGCCAGCAGCTTGACGGGAGTGCAACCCGGGGAGCTGTTTTTT

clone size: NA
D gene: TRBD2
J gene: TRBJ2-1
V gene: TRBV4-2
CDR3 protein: CASSQVGLDNEQFF
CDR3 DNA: TGTGCCAGCAGCCAAGTGGGACTAGACAATGAGCAGTTCTTC

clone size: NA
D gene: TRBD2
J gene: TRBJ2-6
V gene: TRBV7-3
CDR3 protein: CASSLTRGLAVSGANVLTF
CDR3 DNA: TGTGCCAGCAGCTTAACACGTGGACTAGCGGTCTCTGGGGCCAACGTCCTGACTTTC